This passage covers 30 T cell receptor beta chains from one sample sequenced in a study of Ad26.COV2.S vaccination and SARS-CoV-2 variants. Indicated treatment: roughly 20 received Ad26.COV2.S at low or high dose, single or two shots; about five received placebo; per-sample allocation not given. Collection of samples fell on day 63 after the first vaccine or placebo injection. Sequencing used immunoSEQ multiplex PCR; TCRdb keeps in-frame clones, though not all of them. Among about 420,000 clones, approximately 87% were seen once, and the ten largest hold roughly 4%. The source was peripheral blood, collected in a trial of Ad26.COV2.S vaccine versus placebo. The receptors shown here come from a person aged 18 to 65 who received the Ad26.COV2.S COVID-19 vaccine or a placebo.

The chain carries TRBV29-1 and TRBJ2-3; 7 bases line up with TRBD1. The CDR3 loop spans 14 amino acids. The germline CDR1 and CDR2 sequences are SQVTM and ANQGSEA. After removal of 2 bases from V and 6 bases from J, the junction contained 8 bases not matched to a gene. The CDR3 spells CSVERGQGADTQYF. The CDR3 nucleotides are TGCAGCGTTGAAAGGGGGCAAGGAGCGGATACGCAGTATTTT.

CDR3 nucleotide sequence: TGCGCCAGCAGCTTGGGACTAGCGGGGACCGGCCAAGAGACCCAGTACTTC. Its translation: CASSLGLAGTGQETQYF. This chain joins TRBV5-1 and TRBJ2-5; 11 nucleotides match TRBD2. J gave up 1 base and V 0 bases, and 5 bases lay outside the gene matches. The CDR3 extends over 17 amino acids. CDR1 and CDR2 from the germline V gene are SGHRS and YFSETQ.

The chain carries TRBV18 and TRBJ1-1; D not certain. This CDR3 region has 13 residues. Germline lookup yields CDR1 KGHSH and CDR2 LQKENI. V dropped 6 bases and J dropped 4 bases, with 12 bases sitting between them. CDR3 amino acids: CASSEDLGTEAFF. The CDR3 bases are TGTGCCAGCTCGGAGGACTTAGGCACTGAAGCTTTCTTT.

The V call is TRBV19, the J call TRBJ1-5, with D hard to call. Germline loops: CDR1 LNHDA, CDR2 SQIVND (reference sequence). Trimming cost V 7 bases and J 8 bases, with 24 bases left between them. The CDR3 totals 16 residues. CDR3: CASNPTHPSVFEPQHF. Written as DNA, the CDR3 is TGTGCCAGTAATCCCACCCATCCATCGGTATTTGAGCCCCAGCATTTT.

The chain links TRBV7-3 to TRBJ1-3; 7 bases line up with TRBD1. This CDR3 comprises 15 residues. The germline gives CDR1 SGHTA, CDR2 FQGTGA. The J segment lost 2 bases and the V segment lost 1 base, leaving 2 bases of the junction unmatched. The chain's CDR3 is CASSLSQGAGNTIYF. The DNA for the CDR3 is TGTGCCAGCAGCTTAAGCCAGGGGGCTGGAAACACCATATATTTT.

The gene calls are TRBV2 and TRBJ2-3, with 16 bases matching TRBD2. Trimming took 8 bases from V and 3 from J; bases not matched to a gene: 5. This CDR3 is built from 16 residues. Germline lookup yields CDR1 SNHLY and CDR2 FYNNEI. The CDR3 is CASATGLAGGTDTQYF. In nucleotides, the CDR3 is TGTGCCAGCGCCACGGGACTAGCGGGGGGGACAGATACGCAGTATTTT.

The chain uses TRBV28 and TRBJ1-1; TRBD1 matches 9 bases. The ends lost 8 bases at V and 10 bases at J; junction bases unmatched: 23. Germline V CDR1 and CDR2: MDHEN, SYDVKM. The CDR3 extends over 17 amino acids. The CDR3 region has the DNA TGTGCCAGCGGCTCCCCAGGACGGGACAGGGTCGGGAGTAGAGCTTTCTTT. It encodes CASGSPGRDRVGSRAFF.

The genes are TRBV5-8 and TRBJ2-3; TRBD1 matches 9 bases. Unmatched junction bases numbered 6, after V lost 6 bases and J lost 4 bases. This CDR3 is 14 amino acids long. Germline-derived CDR1 and CDR2 are SGHTS and YDEGEE. The CDR3 DNA reads TGTGCCAGCAAGCCACAGGGGGCATCAGATACGCAGTATTTT. Protein product: CASKPQGASDTQYF.

The J gene is TRBJ2-5, the V gene TRBV3-1 (or the pseudogene TRBV3-2); D remains unclear. Trimming left V 4 bases short and J 2 bases short, with 14 bases between. Germline V gene data show CDR1 as LGHDT and CDR2 as YNNKEL (reference sequence). The CDR3 sequence is 15 residues long. CDR3 sequence reads: CASSPSGGLQETQYF. The CDR3 bases are TGTGCCAGCAGCCCCTCAGGCGGTCTTCAAGAGACCCAGTACTTC.

The V call is TRBV4-1, the J call TRBJ2-5; tentatively, D is TRBD2 (5 bases). Trimming took 1 base from V and 7 from J, leaving 10 bases between them. This CDR3 comprises 13 residues. Germline V gene sequence: CDR1 MGHRA, CDR2 YSYEKL. The CDR3 DNA follows: TGCGCCAGCAGCCAAGCTATCGGGGTGACCCAGTACTTC. It specifies CASSQAIGVTQYF.

V and J are TRBV4-3 and TRBJ1-4, with D perhaps matching TRBD1 (6 bases). CDR3 size: 15 residues. V was cut by 0 bases and J by 3 bases, with 8 bases left in between. CDR1 is LGHNA, CDR2 YSLEER, per germline. The CDR3 is CASSQEQGSNEKLFF. The CDR3 bases are TGCGCCAGCAGCCAAGAGCAGGGGTCTAATGAAAAACTGTTTTTT.

V usage is TRBV19 and J usage is TRBJ2-7; 7 bases are a match to TRBD1. The CDR3 has 15 amino acids. CDR1 is LNHDA, CDR2 SQIVND, per germline (reference sequence). Trimming took 5 bases from V and 3 from J; bases not matched to a gene: 10. The CDR3 nucleotides read TGTGCCAGTAGTCCCCATCCCGGGACAGTCTACGAGCAGTACTTC. Translating it yields CASSPHPGTVYEQYF.

The chain is built from TRBV2 and TRBJ1-2; D not resolved. Trimming took off 6 bases at V and 3 bases at J, with 23 bases between the two ends. The CDR3 sequence is 17 residues long. The germline V gene encodes CDR1 SNHLY and CDR2 FYNNEI. The CDR3 sequence is CASREIYSTRPYYGYTF. In DNA, the CDR3 is TGTGCCAGCAGAGAAATTTATTCGACACGGCCCTACTATGGCTACACCTTC.

This sequence joins TRBV6-2 or TRBV6-3 and TRBJ2-2, with D possibly matching TRBD2 (5 bases). Germline CDR1 is MNHEY and CDR2 is SVGEGT. The V end lost 6 bases, the J end lost 6 bases, and 11 bases lay between the germline ends. CDR3 length equals 13 residues. The CDR3 region is CASSPTGSGELFF. As DNA, the CDR3 is TGTGCCAGCAGCCCCACGGGGTCCGGGGAGCTGTTTTTT.

The chain combines TRBV20-1 with TRBJ2-1; D is uncertain. Germline V gene lookup returns CDR1 DFQATT and CDR2 SNEGSKA (reference sequence). CDR3 length: 11 residues. V was trimmed by 5 bases and J by 3 bases, leaving 5 bases between them. The CDR3 sequence is CSAPRYNEQFF. CDR3 sequence (DNA): TGCAGTGCTCCTCGCTACAATGAGCAGTTCTTC.

This chain links TRBV10-2 with TRBJ2-7, with 8 bases fitting TRBD1. V shed 6 bases and J 1 base; nucleotides not matched to a gene: 5. Germline CDR1 WSHSY, CDR2 SAAADI. This CDR3 region has 14 residues. The CDR3 here is CASSRGQGSYEQYF. The CDR3 DNA sequence: TGCGCCAGCAGCCGAGGACAGGGTTCCTACGAGCAGTACTTC.

J is TRBJ1-4 and V is TRBV9, with D hard to call. CDR1 is SGDLS, CDR2 YYNGEE, per germline. The CDR3 is 13 amino acids. The ends were cut back, 0 bases at V and 8 bases at J, with 8 bases in the middle. As DNA, the CDR3 is TGTGCCAGCAGCGTAGCTACGGGGGAAAAACTGTTTTTT. It yields the protein CASSVATGEKLFF.

CDR3 sequence: CATSDPDRGGEQYF. CDR3 bases: TGTGCCACCAGTGATCCGGACAGGGGGGGTGAGCAGTACTTC. V usage is TRBV24-1 and J usage is TRBJ2-7; 10 bases line up with TRBD1. Looked up from germline, CDR1 is KGHDR and CDR2 is SFDVKD. V dropped 3 bases and J dropped 7; count of bases not matched to a gene: 5. This CDR3 comprises 14 residues.

This clone was observed a single time. This chain uses TRBV4-1 with TRBJ2-7; a weak D match, TRBD2 (6 bases). The CDR3 loop spans 15 amino acids. Germline V gene data show CDR1 as MGHRA and CDR2 as YSYEKL. Trimming pared 1 base from V and 4 bases from J, leaving 14 bases between. The CDR3 sequence is CASSQAISGLYEQYF. In DNA, the CDR3 is TGCGCCAGCAGCCAAGCAATTAGCGGCTTATACGAGCAGTACTTC.

This clone was recorded only once. The chain recombines TRBV7-6 with TRBJ2-7; D remains ambiguous. The V gene's germline CDR1 is SGHVS and CDR2 FNYEAQ. The ends were cut back, 0 bases at V and 0 bases at J, with 9 bases in the middle. This CDR3 has 15 amino acids. The CDR3 DNA reads as TGTGCCAGCAGCTTAGCCCGGAGCCGCTCCTACGAGCAGTACTTC. Protein sequence: CASSLARSRSYEQYF.

The chain couples TRBV3-1 (or the pseudogene TRBV3-2) to TRBJ1-1; D remains ambiguous. Trimming removed 1 base at V and 1 base at J, with 10 bases between. The CDR3 has 15 residues. Germline assignment: CDR1 LGHDT and CDR2 YNNKEL (reference sequence). The CDR3 DNA sequence: TGTGCCAGCAGCCAAGTTACGAGGGCGAACACTGAAGCTTTCTTT. It codes for CASSQVTRANTEAFF.

The chain recombines TRBV27 with TRBJ2-7; 7 nucleotides match TRBD1. The V gene's germline CDR1 is MNHEY and CDR2 SMNVEV (reference sequence). Trimming removed 5 bases from V and 3 bases from J; junction bases left unmatched: 10. The CDR3 spans 15 residues. The CDR3 DNA is TGTGCCAGCAGTCCGCTGGCAGGGGGAATCTACGAGCAGTACTTC. This codes for CASSPLAGGIYEQYF.

The chain couples TRBV9 to TRBJ2-7, with 14 bases aligning to TRBD2. Germline loops: CDR1 SGDLS, CDR2 YYNGEE. CDR3 length: 16 amino acids. V dropped 4 bases and J dropped 5; count of bases not matched to a gene: 8. CDR3 sequence: CASSPQTSGGANEQYF. CDR3 in DNA: TGTGCCAGCAGCCCGCAGACTAGCGGGGGGGCCAACGAGCAGTACTTC. The full variable domain, with the rest looked up from reference TRBV9 and TRBJ2-7, is DSGVTQTPKHLITATGQRVTLRCSPRSGDLSVYWYQQSLDQGLQFLIQYYNGEERAKGNILERFSAQQFPDLHSELNLSSLELGDSALYFCASSPQTSGGANEQYFGPGTRLTVT.

The V and J genes are TRBV5-1 and TRBJ1-4; 7 bases are shared with TRBD1. CDR1 and CDR2 (germline): SGHRS, YFSETQ. V gave up 5 bases and J gave up 0 bases; unmatched junction bases: 7. This CDR3 region has 16 residues. The CDR3 is CASSLGQASTNEKLFF. In DNA form, the CDR3 reads TGCGCCAGCAGTTTAGGACAGGCCTCAACTAATGAAAAACTGTTTTTT.

The CDR3 protein is CAWSVGDDQPQHF. CDR3 in DNA: TGTGCCTGGAGTGTGGGCGATGATCAGCCCCAGCATTTT. V usage is TRBV30 and J usage is TRBJ1-5; D remains unclear. Trimming shortened V by 0 bases and J by 5 bases, and 8 bases separated the two germline ends. The length of the CDR3 is 13 residues. Looked up from germline, CDR1 is GTSNPN and CDR2 is SVGIG (reference sequence).

The genes are TRBV7-3 and TRBJ2-2, with 7 bases lining up with TRBD2. This CDR3 is 17 amino acids long. CDR1 is SGHTA, CDR2 FQGTGA, per germline. The V segment lost 4 bases and the J segment 7 bases; nucleotides outside the gene matches: 15. This chain's CDR3 is CASSYILAGGSGGELFF. In DNA, the CDR3 is TGTGCCAGCAGCTACATACTGGCGGGCGGGAGTGGCGGGGAGCTGTTTTTT.

The chain couples TRBV6-5 to TRBJ2-7, with a tentative D call TRBD1 (6 bases). The V gene lost 2 bases and the J gene lost 6 bases, with 14 bases spanning the gap. The germline gives CDR1 MNHEY, CDR2 SVGAGI. The CDR3 spans 14 residues. CDR3 DNA sequence: TGTGCCAGCAGTTACCGGGGCAGGGGAGTCGAGCAGTACTTC. Its protein is CASSYRGRGVEQYF.

The chain couples TRBV10-3 to TRBJ2-1; 11 bases fit TRBD2. V shed 8 bases, J shed 8 bases, and the junction held 11 bases outside the gene matches. The length of the CDR3 is 15 residues. CDR1 is ENHRY and CDR2 is SYGVKD in the germline V gene. Written as DNA, the CDR3 is TGTGCCATCGGATTAGCGGGGGGGTCCTGGGATGAGCAGTTCTTC. Protein: CAIGLAGGSWDEQFF.

This sequence joins TRBV6-1 and TRBJ2-5; D gene uncertain. CDR3 size: 12 residues. Germline CDR1 MNHNS, CDR2 SASEGT. V gave up 2 bases and J gave up 4 bases, with 5 bases separating them. The CDR3 coding sequence is TGTGCCAGCAGTGAACTGAGAGAGACCCAGTACTTC. As protein: CASSELRETQYF.

The J gene is TRBJ2-7, the V gene TRBV5-1, with 7 bases aligning to TRBD1. The CDR3 loop spans 16 amino acids. Germline CDR1 and CDR2: SGHRS and YFSETQ. Losses at the gene ends were 1 base for V and 0 bases for J; bases not matched to a gene: 7. The CDR3 nucleotides read TGCGCCAGCAGCTTGAGAGCAGGACAGGCCTCCTACGAGCAGTACTTC. Translating it yields CASSLRAGQASYEQYF.